One and the same sample provided the 25 T cell receptor beta chains below, sequenced in a study of OX40 agonist ivuxolimab in advanced cancers. Library preparation employed the immunoSEQ multiplex PCR assay. TCRdb provides this immuneACCESS table in a form limited to in-frame rearrangements. Some clones are lacking; in checked studies, under half of them reflect an unresolved V gene, and why the rest are absent is not known. In this sample the table shows fewer than 120,000 clones, around 90% of which occur a single time. The top ten hold 0.25% to 0.3% of the sample. This sample comprised CD4+ or CD8+ T cells sorted from blood, obtained in a trial of the OX40 agonist ivuxolimab. Receptors originate from an adult with an advanced solid tumor such as melanoma, head and neck, liver or kidney cancer.

The chain combines TRBV10-3 with TRBJ2-7; 14 bases map to TRBD2. From germline, CDR1 is ENHRY and CDR2 SYGVKD. V trimming: 4 bases; J trimming: 2 bases; junction bases outside the gene matches: 13. The CDR3 covers 19 residues. The CDR3 region has the DNA TGTGCCATCAGTGCAAGTGCCGGGACTAGCGGGGGCCGAACCTACGAGCAGTACTTC. It yields the protein CAISASAGTSGGRTYEQYF.

The chain is built from TRBV5-3 and TRBJ1-4; the match to TRBD1 covers 10 bases. TRBV5-3 carries the ORF label, with uncertain function. This CDR3 has 15 amino acids. V was pared by 4 bases and J by 7 bases, with 7 bases of the junction left unmatched. The DNA of the CDR3 is TGTGCCAGAAGCCGGGACAGGGGTCTTATTGAAAAACTGTTTTTT. Residues: CARSRDRGLIEKLFF.

The chain combines TRBV6-6 with TRBJ2-7; TRBD1 matches at 7 bases. Trimming at V came to 6 bases and at J to 3 bases, leaving 5 bases not matched to a gene. The length of the CDR3 is 13 residues. CDR1 and CDR2 from the germline V gene are MNHNY and SVGAGI (reference sequence). CDR3 amino acids: CASSLNRGYEQYF. The CDR3 DNA reads TGTGCCAGCAGCCTCAACAGGGGCTACGAGCAGTACTTC.

In DNA form, the CDR3 reads TGTGCCAGCAGCCCCCAGGGGCGCACTGAAGCTTTCTTT. Protein: CASSPQGRTEAFF. The V and J genes are TRBV7-9 and TRBJ1-1, with D perhaps TRBD1 (6 bases). Between the trimmed V and J ends, which lost 5 bases and 4 bases, there was a span of 11 bases. This CDR3 region has 13 residues. The germline V gene encodes CDR1 SEHNR and CDR2 FQNEAQ (reference sequence).

The J gene is TRBJ1-5, the V gene TRBV2; D gene uncertain. The germline V and J ends were trimmed by 7 bases and 4 bases, with 14 bases remaining between them. Per the germline V gene, CDR1 is SNHLY and CDR2 is FYNNEI. The CDR3 length is 14 residues. The DNA for the CDR3 is TGTGCCAGCATTAGCCCAACATGGAATCAGCCCCAGCATTTT. Translated: CASISPTWNQPQHF.

The chain links TRBV2 to TRBJ2-7, with a tentative D call TRBD1 (6 bases). CDR1 is SNHLY, CDR2 FYNNEI, per germline. Trimming removed 3 bases at V and 0 bases at J, with 9 bases between. The CDR3 sequence is 14 residues long. CDR3 residues: CASSEDSSSYEQYF. Written as DNA, the CDR3 is TGTGCCAGCAGTGAGGACAGTTCCTCCTACGAGCAGTACTTC.

V and J are TRBV19 and TRBJ1-1, with D hard to call. V was clipped by 5 bases and J by 3 bases, with 10 bases between them. The CDR3 totals 13 residues. Germline V gene data show CDR1 as LNHDA and CDR2 as SQIVND (reference sequence). The CDR3 here is CASSGPLDTEAFF. For the CDR3, the DNA is TGTGCCAGTAGTGGACCCTTAGACACTGAAGCTTTCTTT.

The chain has TRBV7-9 and TRBJ1-1; possible D gene TRBD1, 6 bases. The germline V gene has CDR1 SEHNR and CDR2 FQNEAQ (reference sequence). Between the trimmed V and J ends, which lost 1 base and 0 bases, there was a span of 15 bases. The CDR3 extends over 17 amino acids. The CDR3 protein is CASSLGRGGGMNTEAFF. Here the CDR3 DNA reads TGTGCCAGCAGCTTAGGTCGGGGAGGGGGGATGAACACTGAAGCTTTCTTT.

The chain has TRBV19 and TRBJ1-5; 7 bases match TRBD1. V gave up 3 bases and J gave up 6 bases; unmatched junction bases: 8. Germline V gene sequence: CDR1 LNHDA, CDR2 SQIVND (reference sequence). The CDR3 is 15 residues long. The CDR3 DNA follows: TGTGCCAGTAGTATTATGCAGGGGGTAACTCAGCCCCAGCATTTT. As protein: CASSIMQGVTQPQHF.

This clone was counted a single time. The chain recombines TRBV28 with TRBJ1-5; 8 bases map to TRBD1. This CDR3 comprises 15 residues. Trimming took 6 bases from V and 2 from J; bases not matched to a gene: 6. The V gene's germline CDR1 is MDHEN and CDR2 SYDVKM. The CDR3 is CASRFDRGGNQPQHF. The CDR3 DNA reads TGTGCCAGCAGATTCGACAGGGGAGGCAATCAGCCCCAGCATTTT.

V gene TRBV5-1 combines with J gene TRBJ1-2, with 7 nucleotides matching TRBD1. The CDR3 covers 13 residues. Germline trimming cut 5 bases from V and 6 bases from J; bases unmatched to any gene: 7. From germline, CDR1 is SGHRS and CDR2 YFSETQ. CDR3 in DNA: TGCGCCAGCAGAAACGGACAGGCTAATGGCTACACCTTC. Amino acids: CASRNGQANGYTF.

The genes are TRBV28 and TRBJ1-5, with D tentatively TRBD1 (6 bases). V dropped 5 bases and J dropped 4 bases, with 9 bases sitting between them. The CDR3 has 13 residues. Germline loops: CDR1 MDHEN, CDR2 SYDVKM. The CDR3 region is CASSPTGNQPQHF. Here the CDR3 DNA reads TGTGCCAGCAGTCCGACAGGTAATCAGCCCCAGCATTTT.

The chain has TRBV5-1 and TRBJ1-2; 9 nucleotides agree with TRBD1. Germline V CDR1 and CDR2: SGHRS, YFSETQ. This CDR3 has 14 residues. V lost 3 bases and J lost 5; bases outside the gene matches: 5. CDR3 region: CASSSGTGRYGYTF. CDR3 sequence (DNA): TGCGCCAGCAGCTCCGGGACAGGGCGTTATGGCTACACCTTC.

V usage is TRBV7-9 and J usage is TRBJ2-1; D is tentatively TRBD1 or TRBD2 (5 bases each). Between the trimmed V and J ends, which lost 4 bases and 9 bases, there was a span of 10 bases. The CDR3 spans 12 residues. Looked up from germline, CDR1 is SEHNR and CDR2 is FQNEAQ (reference sequence). The CDR3 region is CASSSPGSEQFF. The CDR3 DNA follows: TGTGCCAGCAGCTCCCCAGGGAGTGAGCAGTTCTTC.

V and J are TRBV5-1 and TRBJ2-7; 10 nucleotides line up with TRBD2. Germline assignment: CDR1 SGHRS and CDR2 YFSETQ. With V trimmed by 3 bases and J by 7 bases, 19 bases remained unmatched. The CDR3 is made up of 18 amino acids. The CDR3 here is CASSSYGASGSSTSEQYF. DNA of the CDR3: TGCGCCAGCAGCTCCTACGGGGCTAGCGGGAGCTCCACTAGTGAGCAGTACTTC.

Turning to this clone: The same CDR3 also results from other DNA sequences found in this sample. The J gene is TRBJ1-1, the V gene TRBV18; the D is unclear. Germline V CDR1 and CDR2: KGHSH, LQKENI. This CDR3 has 14 residues. V shed 1 base and J shed 1 base, with 7 bases lying between them. Written as DNA, the CDR3 is TGTGCCAGCTCACCACAATCAGAGAACACTGAAGCTTTCTTT. It specifies CASSPQSENTEAFF.

The chain is built from TRBV7-2 and TRBJ2-5; 13 bases fit TRBD2. The J call may be in error: the DNA end matches TRBJ2-7 better. Per germline, CDR1 SGHTA and CDR2 FQGNSA. CDR3 length: 15 residues. The CDR3 bases are TGTGCCAGCAGCTCATGGACTAGCGGGAGTAACGAGCAGTACTTC. Amino acids: CASSSWTSGSNEQYF.

The V and J genes are TRBV4-2 and TRBJ1-1; D remains ambiguous. V was cut by 4 bases and J by 8 bases, with 14 bases left in between. Per the germline V gene, CDR1 is LGHNA and CDR2 is YNFKEQ. The CDR3 runs to 13 residues. The CDR3: CASSRPGGAEAFF. DNA for the CDR3: TGTGCCAGCAGCCGCCCAGGAGGCGCCGAAGCTTTCTTT.

This clone was found once. The rearrangement links TRBV27 to TRBJ2-3; a weak D match, TRBD1 (6 bases). V was shortened by 3 bases and J by 2 bases, with 9 bases between the two germline ends. CDR3 length: 14 residues. The germline V gene encodes CDR1 MNHEY and CDR2 SMNVEV (reference sequence). For the CDR3, the DNA is TGTGCCAGCAGTTTTCAGGGGTTCACAGATACGCAGTATTTT. Its translation: CASSFQGFTDTQYF.

This clone appeared once. The chain carries TRBV10-3 and TRBJ2-7; D is unclear. CDR1 is ENHRY, CDR2 SYGVKD, per germline. V lost 5 bases, J lost 0 bases, and 11 bases lay in between. The CDR3 consists of 14 residues. The CDR3 nucleotides read TGTGCCATCAGTTCAGGTTCCAGCTCCTACGAGCAGTACTTC. Protein: CAISSGSSSYEQYF.

V gene TRBV11-2 combines with J gene TRBJ1-4; tentative D call: TRBD1 (5 bases). The germline CDR1 and CDR2 sequences are SGHAT and FQNNGV. The CDR3 covers 15 residues. Trimming removed 4 bases from V and 6 bases from J, with 15 bases in between. In DNA, the CDR3 is TGTGCCAGCAGCTACCGGGGCAGAGGGGATGAAAAACTGTTTTTT. Translation: CASSYRGRGDEKLFF.

This chain connects TRBV15 to TRBJ2-3; 9 bases match TRBD1. After removal of 2 bases from V and 3 bases from J, the junction contained 3 bases not matched to a gene. The CDR3 sequence is 15 residues long. Germline V gene sequence: CDR1 LNHNV, CDR2 YYDKDF (reference sequence). Here the CDR3 DNA reads TGTGCCACCAGCAGACGACAGGGGGTAACAGATACGCAGTATTTT. Protein product: CATSRRQGVTDTQYF. Full variable domain (remainder filled in from reference TRBV15 and TRBJ2-3): DAMVIQNPRYQVTQFGKPVTLSCSQTLNHNVMYWYQQKSSQAPKLLFHYYDKDFNNEADTPDNFQSRRPNTSFCFLDIRSPGLGDTAMYLCATSRRQGVTDTQYFGPGTRLTVL.

This chain links TRBV9 with TRBJ1-2; maybe TRBD1 (6 bases). Per the germline V gene, CDR1 is SGDLS and CDR2 is YYNGEE. This CDR3 has 15 amino acids. V gave up 0 bases and J gave up 2 bases, with 11 bases separating them. The CDR3 region has the DNA TGTGCCAGCAGCGTAGATGGGACAAGCAACTATGGCTACACCTTC. It yields the protein CASSVDGTSNYGYTF.

The chain links TRBV19 to TRBJ2-3, with 7 positions matching TRBD1. With 4 bases clipped from V and 14 bases from J, the junction kept 6 bases outside the gene matches. This CDR3 is built from 11 residues. Germline CDR1 is LNHDA and CDR2 is SQIVND (reference sequence). The CDR3 DNA is TGTGCCAGTAGTACCGGACAGGCGGGGTATTTT. Its protein is CASSTGQAGYF.

CDR3 coding DNA: TGTGCCAGCAGTTTCGATCGGGCTAACTATGGCTACACCTTC. Translated, it gives CASSFDRANYGYTF. The chain uses TRBV6-5 and TRBJ1-2; D is undetermined. The ends were cut back, 4 bases at V and 0 bases at J, with 9 bases in the middle. In germline, CDR1 is MNHEY, CDR2 SVGAGI. This CDR3 region has 14 residues.